This T cell receptor (beta chain) was obtained from a study of tumor-infiltrating lymphocytes in primary liver carcinoma. Study findings and constraints: Tumor region pairs outstripped tumor-adjacent and tumor-blood pairs in overlap.

Co-extraction yielded RNA and DNA from approximately 20-30 mg of unsorted bulk tissue. The patients carried chronic HBV infection and had received no treatment. To note about this clonotype: What it binds is unknown. A read error may account for a junction end that differs from germline.

This CDR3 region has 14 residues. Making TCR beta cDNA involved approximately 0.5 ug total RNA and a constant-region primer. The TCR beta library was amplified through three nested multiplex PCR rounds in a modified ARM-PCR procedure. Running approximately 10 cycles apiece, the first two PCR rounds relied on TRBV1-TRBV30 forward primers together with a C-beta reverse primer. TCRdb re-called the multiplex PCR reads through MiXCR, storing one row per CDR3 protein. The sample has about 44,000 distinct CDR3 sequences; approximately 71% are singletons. The genes are TRBV12-3 or TRBV12-4 and TRBJ2-1; D is tentatively TRBD1 or TRBD2 (6 bases each). The source of this sequence is a woman in her 30s with primary liver carcinoma and hepatitis B virus infection. What was sequenced was tumor-adjacent normal liver tissue. CDR3 bases: TGTGCCAGTGCTGAAGGGGGGCCCTACAATGAGCAGTCCTTC. Translation gives CASAEGGPYNEQSF.